This T cell receptor (beta chain) was retrieved from a study of circulating and synovial CD4+ cells in juvenile arthritis. Study conclusions and caveats: Compared with bulk blood, circulating pathogenic-like lymphocytes shared substantially more CDR3 sequences with synovial T cells.

Data came from immunoSEQ multiplex PCR; TCRdb stores just in-frame clones and leaves some out. The sample records some 33,000 clones, about 94% being singletons. V was clipped by 3 bases and J by 3 bases; unmatched bases: 4. The CDR3 extends over 14 amino acids. In germline, CDR1 is KGHSH, CDR2 LQKENI. Regarding this clone: Its antigen is unidentified.

The sequencing input was CD4+ T cells from blood. V usage is TRBV18 and J usage is TRBJ2-7; 8 bases are shared with TRBD1. The sequence was collected from a human donor with juvenile idiopathic arthritis. As DNA, the CDR3 is TGTGCCAGCTCACCCAGGACAGGGAACTACGAGCAGTACTTC. It specifies CASSPRTGNYEQYF.